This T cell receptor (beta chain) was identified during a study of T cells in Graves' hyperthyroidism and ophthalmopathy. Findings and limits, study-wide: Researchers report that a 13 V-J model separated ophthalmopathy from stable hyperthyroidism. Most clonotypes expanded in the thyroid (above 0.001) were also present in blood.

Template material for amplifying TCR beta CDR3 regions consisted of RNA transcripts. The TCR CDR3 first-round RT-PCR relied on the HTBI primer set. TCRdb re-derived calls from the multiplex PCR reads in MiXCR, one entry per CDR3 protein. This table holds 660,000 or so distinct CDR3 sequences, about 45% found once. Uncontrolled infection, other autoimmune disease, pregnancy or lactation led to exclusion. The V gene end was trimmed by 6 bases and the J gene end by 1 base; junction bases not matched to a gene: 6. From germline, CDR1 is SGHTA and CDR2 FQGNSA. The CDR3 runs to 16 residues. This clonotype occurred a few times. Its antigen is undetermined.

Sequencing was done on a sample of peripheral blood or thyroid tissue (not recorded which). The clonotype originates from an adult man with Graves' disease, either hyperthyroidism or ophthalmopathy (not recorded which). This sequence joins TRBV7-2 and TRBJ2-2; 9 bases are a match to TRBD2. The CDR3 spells CASRSFSGGNTGELFF. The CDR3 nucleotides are TGTGCCAGCAGATCCTTTAGCGGGGGGAACACCGGGGAGCTGTTTTTT.